Described below is a single T cell receptor beta chain sequence and its context. The sample comes from a study of T cells in narcolepsy. Measured with immunoSEQ multiplex PCR; TCRdb has only the in-frame clones, and not every one. Seen here are some 30,000 clones, 65% to 90% observed once, and the top ten hold more than 0.95%. The clonotype originates from a human donor with narcolepsy. Sequencing was performed on CD45RA- memory CD4+ T cells from PBMCs.

The CDR3, as DNA: TGCGCCAGCAGTGATCGAGTGGGCGGGGGGGCCTGGAATACGCAGTATTTT. Protein sequence: CASSDRVGGGAWNTQYF. The chain is built from TRBV10-1 and TRBJ2-3, with TRBD2 identical over 9 bases. This CDR3 has 17 residues. Unmatched junction bases numbered 14, after V lost 3 bases and J lost 7 bases. CDR1 is WNHNN, CDR2 SYGVQD, per germline (reference sequence).